One sample yielded the 10 T cell receptor beta chains listed below, sequenced in a study of cytomegalovirus exposure and HLA in healthy donors. Primers for the PCR totalled 60 Vbeta and 13 Jbeta. Clones were sequenced by immunoSEQ multiplex PCR, and TCRdb holds only the in-frame ones, with some missing. The sample contains approximately 190,000 clones, roughly 84% of which appear only once. The sample taken for sequencing was PBMCs. These receptor sequences come from a woman aged 45 to 65 in good health and CMV-seropositive.

V is TRBV5-1 and J is TRBJ2-1, with D unresolved. Germline CDR1 is SGHRS and CDR2 is YFSETQ. Between the trimmed V and J ends, which lost 6 bases and 2 bases, there was a span of 9 bases. CDR3 length equals 13 residues. CDR3 DNA sequence: TGCGCCAGCACCCAGGCCCCCTACAATGAGCAGTTCTTC. Amino acid sequence: CASTQAPYNEQFF.

This clone turned up a few times. The chain joins TRBV6-6 to TRBJ1-3; D is perhaps TRBD1 (5 bases). Germline V lookup: CDR1 MNHNY, CDR2 SVGAGI (reference sequence). V lost 6 bases to trimming and J lost 0 bases, with 9 bases between them. The CDR3 totals 14 residues. The CDR3 reads CASRVTVSGNTIYF. Here the CDR3 DNA reads TGTGCCAGCAGGGTGACAGTCTCTGGAAACACCATATATTTT.

CDR3 protein: CASSPGLYNEQFF. Written as DNA, the CDR3 is TGTGCCAGCAGCCCCGGACTATACAATGAGCAGTTCTTC. The chain carries TRBV14 and TRBJ2-1; D is perhaps TRBD2 (6 bases). Between the trimmed V and J ends, which lost 4 bases and 4 bases, there was a span of 8 bases. Germline lookup yields CDR1 SGHDN and CDR2 FVKESK. The CDR3 is made up of 13 amino acids.

The V call is TRBV6-5, the J call TRBJ1-3; 12 positions match TRBD1. The junction had 7 bases not matched to a gene; V was cut back by 6 bases and J by 4 bases. The CDR3 has 16 residues. From germline, CDR1 is MNHEY and CDR2 SVGAGI. CDR3 DNA sequence: TGTGCCAGCAGCTACGGGACAGGGGGCGAAGGAAACACCATATATTTT. This encodes CASSYGTGGEGNTIYF.

This rearrangement joins TRBV10-3 to TRBJ2-3; TRBD1 is a possible D gene (5 bases). The V end lost 0 bases, the J end lost 1 base, and 11 bases lay between the germline ends. From germline, CDR1 is ENHRY and CDR2 SYGVKD. CDR3 size: 16 residues. CDR3 sequence reads: CAISESTVSGTDTQYF. The CDR3 DNA sequence: TGTGCCATCAGTGAGTCGACAGTCAGCGGCACAGATACGCAGTATTTT.

J is TRBJ2-3 and V is TRBV19; TRBD1 agrees at 10 bases. Germline CDR1 is LNHDA and CDR2 is SQIVND (reference sequence). This CDR3 has 15 amino acids. Losses at the gene ends were 3 bases for V and 6 bases for J; bases not matched to a gene: 6. DNA of the CDR3: TGTGCCAGTAGTATTAGGACAGGGGGTCCGGATACGCAGTATTTT. It specifies CASSIRTGGPDTQYF.

V usage is TRBV2 and J usage is TRBJ1-1; D possibly corresponds to TRBD1 (6 bases). With 6 bases removed from V and 2 bases from J, the gap between germline ends came to 10 bases. Germline V gene sequence: CDR1 SNHLY, CDR2 FYNNEI. The CDR3 totals 13 residues. CDR3 sequence: CASRIRGNTEAFF. Written as DNA, the CDR3 is TGTGCCAGCAGAATCAGGGGAAACACTGAAGCTTTCTTT.

This clone was recorded only once. This chain connects TRBV5-1 to TRBJ2-2; TRBD2 agrees at 12 bases. CDR1 SGHRS and CDR2 YFSETQ come from the germline V gene. The CDR3 covers 16 residues. The J segment lost 4 bases and the V segment lost 5 bases, leaving 6 bases of the junction unmatched. CDR3 bases: TGCGCCAGCAGTGAACTAGCGGGGGGTTCCACCGGGGAGCTGTTTTTT. It yields the protein CASSELAGGSTGELFF.

The gene calls are TRBV4-1 and TRBJ2-3, with a possible D match to TRBD2 (6 bases). V lost 1 base and J lost 1, with 9 bases in between. The CDR3 is 15 amino acids. The germline CDR1 and CDR2 sequences are MGHRA and YSYEKL. CDR3 DNA sequence: TGCGCCAGCAGCCAAGGGCGGGGAGGCACAGATACGCAGTATTTT. Its protein is CASSQGRGGTDTQYF.

The chain has TRBV15 and TRBJ2-2; 8 positions match TRBD1. Unmatched junction bases numbered 4, after V lost 3 bases and J lost 7 bases. Germline loops: CDR1 LNHNV, CDR2 YYDKDF (reference sequence). The CDR3 has 14 amino acids. The CDR3 DNA reads as TGTGCCACCAGCAGGGACAGGGACCACGGGGAGCTGTTTTTT. Translation gives CATSRDRDHGELFF.